This T cell receptor (beta chain) was observed in a study of cytomegalovirus exposure and HLA in healthy donors. Study-level results: The authors listed some 160 TCR beta chains as cytomegalovirus-associated.

On this clone itself: No antigen is known for it.

Use of 60 Vbeta and 13 Jbeta primers characterized the PCR. Authors' analysis steps: The count from a later analysis was 79 million or so unique TCR beta chains, 9 million to 12 million of them shared. Data came from immunoSEQ multiplex PCR; TCRdb stores just in-frame clones and leaves some out. V and J calls and clone size follow that table, whereas D and trimming were derived from the DNA. This table holds about 80,000 clones, around 79% found once. Germline V gene data show CDR1 as SGHTA and CDR2 as FQGNSA. This CDR3 comprises 15 residues. Deletions cut 1 base from V and 4 bases from J, with 13 bases between.

J is TRBJ1-1 and V is TRBV7-2; D call uncertain. The source of this sequence is a human donor in good health. The sequencing input was PBMCs. The CDR3 here is CASSLGTVRGTEAFF. The CDR3 region has the DNA TGTGCCAGCAGCTTAGGAACGGTACGGGGCACTGAAGCTTTCTTT.